The next 6 T cell receptor beta chains were all read from a single sample in a study of blood T cell repertoires in COVID-19. Assay: immunoSEQ multiplex PCR; the TCRdb copy retains only in-frame clones and omits some. The data hold around 77,000 clones, with roughly 82% observed a single time. Specimen: peripheral blood. The receptors originated from a human donor in a cohort sampled during active COVID-19.

The table lists this clone with a count of one. The chain is built from TRBV27 and TRBJ2-7, with TRBD1 identical over 8 bases. V trimming: 3 bases; J trimming: 3 bases; junction bases outside the gene matches: 22. Germline-derived CDR1 and CDR2 are MNHEY and SMNVEV (reference sequence). This CDR3 has 20 residues. The CDR3 spells CASSFRAGRGLLLKNYEQYF. The CDR3 DNA reads as TGTGCCAGCAGTTTCCGAGCCGGCAGGGGGCTGCTTCTGAAAAACTACGAGCAGTACTTC.

The V call is TRBV9, the J call TRBJ2-1; TRBD1 matches at 9 bases. CDR1 is SGDLS and CDR2 is YYNGEE in the germline V gene. With 3 bases clipped from V and 4 bases from J, the junction kept 5 bases outside the gene matches. This CDR3 is 15 amino acids long. CDR3 region: CASSDRDRVYNEQFF. DNA of the CDR3: TGTGCCAGCAGCGACCGGGACAGGGTGTACAATGAGCAGTTCTTC.

The chain links TRBV5-4 to TRBJ1-2; the D gene is possibly TRBD1 (5 bases). The CDR3 totals 14 residues. Trimming took 3 bases from V and 7 from J, leaving 16 bases between them. The germline CDR1 and CDR2 sequences are SGHNT and YYREEE (reference sequence). The CDR3 loop is CASSSGRVWSGYTF. For the CDR3, the DNA is TGTGCCAGCAGCTCCGGCAGGGTCTGGAGTGGCTACACCTTC.

DNA of the CDR3: TGTGCCAGCACCCGAGGGACAGACTATGGCTACACCTTC. It encodes CASTRGTDYGYTF. The chain uses TRBV7-8 and TRBJ1-2; 7 nucleotides align to TRBD1. With 7 bases clipped from V and 3 bases from J, the junction kept 5 bases outside the gene matches. The V gene's germline CDR1 is SGHVS and CDR2 FQNEAQ. The CDR3 contains 13 residues.

The chain links TRBV4-2 to TRBJ1-1; 9 nucleotides match TRBD1. CDR3 length equals 15 residues. V gave up 2 bases and J gave up 5 bases; unmatched junction bases: 6. The V gene's germline CDR1 is LGHNA and CDR2 YNFKEQ. CDR3 coding DNA: TGTGCCAGCAGCCAACCGGGACAGGGAACAACTGAAGCTTTCTTT. Amino acids: CASSQPGQGTTEAFF.

The V and J genes are TRBV5-4 and TRBJ2-7, with 9 bases matching TRBD1. The CDR3 has 12 amino acids. Germline V gives CDR1 SGHNT, CDR2 YYREEE (reference sequence). J gave up 6 bases and V 3 bases, and 1 base lay outside the gene matches. CDR3 protein: CASSWTGAEQYF. In nucleotides, the CDR3 is TGTGCCAGCAGCTGGACAGGGGCCGAGCAGTACTTC.